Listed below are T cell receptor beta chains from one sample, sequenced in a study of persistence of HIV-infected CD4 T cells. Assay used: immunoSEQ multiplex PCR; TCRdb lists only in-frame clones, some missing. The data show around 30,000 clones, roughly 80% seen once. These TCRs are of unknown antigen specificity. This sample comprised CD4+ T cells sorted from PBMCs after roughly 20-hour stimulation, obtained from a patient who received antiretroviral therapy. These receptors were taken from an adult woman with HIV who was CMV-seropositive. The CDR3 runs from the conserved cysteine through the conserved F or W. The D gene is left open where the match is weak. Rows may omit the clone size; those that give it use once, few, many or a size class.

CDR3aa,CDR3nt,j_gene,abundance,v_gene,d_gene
CASSYVGRAGQPQHF,TGTGCCAGCAGTTACGTGGGCAGGGCAGGTCAGCCCCAGCATTTT,TRBJ1-5,NA,TRBV6-6,NA
CASSIGTGGAGNEQFF,TGTGCCAGTAGTATCGGGACAGGGGGCGCGGGGAATGAGCAGTTCTTC,TRBJ2-1,NA,TRBV19,TRBD1
CASSRQAGNTIYF,TGTGCCAGCAGTCGACAGGCTGGAAACACCATATATTTT,TRBJ1-3,NA,TRBV3-1/TRBV3-2,NA
CASSFREGELFF,TGTGCCAGCAGCTTTAGGGAGGGGGAGCTGTTTTTT,TRBJ2-2,NA,TRBV5-5,NA
CASSAGQGIYEQYF,TGTGCCAGCAGTGCGGGACAGGGAATATACGAGCAGTACTTC,TRBJ2-7,NA,TRBV25-1,TRBD1
CASSQGLAGQLAKNIQYF,TGTGCCAGCAGCCAAGGACTAGCGGGACAACTAGCCAAAAACATTCAGTACTTC,TRBJ2-4,NA,TRBV3-1/TRBV3-2,TRBD2
CASSSPTGNTEAFF,TGTGCCAGCAGTTCACCGACAGGAAACACTGAAGCTTTCTTT,TRBJ1-1,NA,TRBV6-5,NA
CATQDRASYNEQFF,TGTGCCACGCAGGACCGGGCGTCCTACAATGAGCAGTTCTTC,TRBJ2-1,NA,TRBV24-1,NA
CASSYKGKAFF,TGTGCCAGCAGTTATAAGGGAAAAGCTTTCTTT,TRBJ1-1,NA,TRBV6-5,NA
CASQGQGSTDTQYF,TGTGCCAGCCAGGGACAGGGGAGCACAGATACGCAGTATTTT,TRBJ2-3,once,TRBV6-5,TRBD1
CASNGRDSGANVLTF,TGTGCCAGCAACGGCAGGGACTCTGGGGCCAACGTCCTGACTTTC,TRBJ2-6,NA,TRBV7-9,NA
CAASSYGTTQYF,TGTGCCGCCAGCAGTTACGGGACAACCCAGTACTTC,TRBJ2-5,NA,TRBV6-1,NA
CASKGSNTDTQYF,TGTGCCAGCAAGGGCAGCAACACAGATACGCAGTATTTT,TRBJ2-3,NA,TRBV2,NA
CASSFSTSGKGPFF,TGTGCCAGCAGTTTCTCTACTAGCGGGAAGGGTCCGTTCTTC,TRBJ2-1,once,TRBV28,TRBD2
CASSSPSGLAIPHEQFF,TGTGCCAGCAGCTCGCCCTCGGGACTAGCGATCCCCCATGAGCAGTTCTTC,TRBJ2-1,NA,TRBV13,TRBD2
CASSTSTDTQYF,TGTGCCAGCAGTACCAGCACAGATACGCAGTATTTT,TRBJ2-3,NA,TRBV2,NA
CASSLGTGVVETQYF,TGTGCCAGCAGTTTGGGGACAGGGGTTGTGGAGACCCAGTACTTC,TRBJ2-5,NA,TRBV28,TRBD1
CASSQETLGGNTEAFF,TGCGCCAGCAGCCAAGAAACTCTCGGGGGGAACACTGAAGCTTTCTTT,TRBJ1-1,few,TRBV4-3,NA
CASSLTGTGDGYTF,TGTGCCAGCAGCTTAACGGGGACAGGGGATGGCTACACCTTC,TRBJ1-2,NA,TRBV7-3,TRBD1
CASSPSDRRYEQYF,TGTGCCAGCAGTCCGTCCGACCGGAGATACGAGCAGTACTTC,TRBJ2-7,NA,TRBV6-5,NA
CASSLAGAGANVLTF,TGTGCCAGCAGCCTCGCGGGCGCTGGGGCCAACGTCCTGACTTTC,TRBJ2-6,NA,TRBV6-5,NA
CASRGAANEQFF,TGTGCCAGCAGGGGGGCTGCTAATGAGCAGTTCTTC,TRBJ2-1,NA,TRBV5-4,NA
CASSFRLAGGSYNEQFF,TGTGCCAGCAGCTTTAGACTAGCGGGTGGCTCCTACAATGAGCAGTTCTTC,TRBJ2-1,NA,TRBV7-2,TRBD2
CASAHGTGNTIYF,TGTGCCAGCGCCCATGGCACGGGAAACACCATATATTTT,TRBJ1-3,NA,TRBV28,NA
CATSRERETQYF,TGTGCCACCAGCAGAGAGAGAGAGACCCAGTACTTC,TRBJ2-5,NA,TRBV15,NA
CASSLQGRFEAFF,TGCGCCAGCAGTCTACAGGGGAGGTTTGAAGCTTTCTTT,TRBJ1-1,NA,TRBV5-1,TRBD1
CASSYEGWTGRAQPQHF,TGTGCCAGCAGTTACGAGGGCTGGACAGGCCGTGCTCAGCCCCAGCATTTT,TRBJ1-5,NA,TRBV6-2/TRBV6-3,TRBD1
CASSLGGRGSTGELFF,TGTGCCAGCAGCTTGGGAGGACGGGGTAGCACCGGGGAGCTGTTTTTT,TRBJ2-2,NA,TRBV5-4,NA